These 25 T cell receptor beta chains were sequenced from one sample in a study of blood T cell repertoires in COVID-19. This table comes from immunoSEQ multiplex PCR, and its TCRdb copy is limited to in-frame clones, with some not included. The sample lists around 200,000 clones, under 85% occurring once. Sample: peripheral blood. Receptor source: a woman between 40 and 50 years old with acute or convalescent COVID-19.

This chain connects TRBV18 to TRBJ1-4; a possible D gene is TRBD1 (6 bases). CDR1 KGHSH and CDR2 LQKENI come from the germline V gene. This CDR3 is built from 12 residues. Trimming cost V 8 bases and J 6 bases, with 10 bases left between them. CDR3 in DNA: TGTGCCAGCCGACAGGTGGATGAAAAACTGTTTTTT. Protein product: CASRQVDEKLFF.

This chain links TRBV18 with TRBJ2-7, with 7 positions matching TRBD2. This CDR3 has 15 residues. CDR1 and CDR2 from the germline V gene are KGHSH and LQKENI. Losses at the gene ends were 0 bases for V and 7 bases for J; bases not matched to a gene: 9. As DNA, the CDR3 is TGTGCCAGCTCACCACCGAGTAGCGGGTACGGGGAGCAGTACTTC. Its translation: CASSPPSSGYGEQYF.

The chain links TRBV10-2 to TRBJ2-2; TRBD1 matches 10 bases. Trimming removed 7 bases from V and 6 bases from J; junction bases left unmatched: 11. The CDR3 is 16 amino acids. CDR1 and CDR2 from the germline V gene are WSHSY and SAAADI. CDR3 sequence reads: CASIDPGQGLAGELFF. For the CDR3, the DNA is TGCGCCAGCATCGATCCGGGACAGGGGTTGGCCGGGGAGCTGTTTTTT.

The chain has TRBV29-1 and TRBJ1-1, with TRBD1 identical over 9 bases. The CDR3 extends over 13 amino acids. Looked up from germline, CDR1 is SQVTM and CDR2 is ANQGSEA. Trimming took 5 bases from V and 3 from J; bases not matched to a gene: 4. CDR3 nucleotide sequence: TGCAGCGTTACAGGGGGCGCAGACACTGAAGCTTTCTTT. Amino acid sequence: CSVTGGADTEAFF. The whole variable domain, remainder taken from reference TRBV29-1 and TRBJ1-1, is SAVISQKPSRDICQRGTSLTIQCQVDSQVTMMFWYRQQPGQSLTLIATANQGSEATYESGFVIDKFPISRPNLTFSTLTVSNMSPEDSSIYLCSVTGGADTEAFFGQGTRLTVV.

The chain is built from TRBV15 and TRBJ2-7; 10 bases map to TRBD1. Per germline, CDR1 LNHNV and CDR2 YYDKDF (reference sequence). The CDR3 runs to 16 residues. V lost 1 base and J lost 2; bases outside the gene matches: 5. CDR3 coding DNA: TGTGCCACCAGCAGAGGCCTGGACAGGGGGACCTACGAGCAGTACTTC. This codes for CATSRGLDRGTYEQYF.

The V and J genes are TRBV15 and TRBJ2-3, with 10 bases identical to TRBD2. Trimming took 0 bases from V and 5 from J; bases not matched to a gene: 5. The germline V gene encodes CDR1 LNHNV and CDR2 YYDKDF (reference sequence). The CDR3 contains 16 residues. The CDR3 region is CATSRDRLAGEDTQYF. CDR3 bases: TGTGCCACCAGCAGAGATCGCCTAGCGGGAGAAGATACGCAGTATTTT.

V is TRBV7-2 and J is TRBJ2-2; D is ambiguous. This CDR3 has 16 residues. CDR1 and CDR2 (germline): SGHTA, FQGNSA. V was clipped by 2 bases and J by 6 bases, with 16 bases between them. CDR3 coding DNA: TGTGCCAGCAGCTTAAATCGGATAATCGGAGCCGGGGAGCTGTTTTTT. Its translation is CASSLNRIIGAGELFF.

This clone was detected only once. The V call is TRBV28, the J call TRBJ1-2; tentative D call: TRBD1 (6 bases). Trimming cost V 5 bases and J 2 bases, with 18 bases left between them. Germline V gene sequence: CDR1 MDHEN, CDR2 SYDVKM. The CDR3 loop spans 16 amino acids. The chain's CDR3 is CASSDLNLQGNYGYTF. The DNA of the CDR3 is TGTGCCAGCAGTGACTTAAACCTGCAGGGGAACTATGGCTACACCTTC.

The chain employs TRBV5-5 and TRBJ2-3; 11 positions match TRBD2. From germline, CDR1 is SGHKS and CDR2 YYEKEE (reference sequence). This CDR3 contains 16 residues. Trimming at V came to 0 bases and at J to 4 bases, leaving 4 bases not matched to a gene. CDR3 nucleotides: TGTGCCAGCAGCTTGGTACTAGCGGGAGTACCAGATACGCAGTATTTT. Translated, it gives CASSLVLAGVPDTQYF.

CDR3 in DNA: TGTGCCAGCAGTCTTAGGACTAGCGGGAGTTACGAGCAGTACTTC. The encoded protein is CASSLRTSGSYEQYF. This chain uses TRBV6-5 with TRBJ2-7; 13 bases are a match to TRBD2. Trimming removed 5 bases from V and 4 bases from J; junction bases left unmatched: 5. Germline loops: CDR1 MNHEY, CDR2 SVGAGI. The CDR3 contains 15 residues.

The rearrangement joins TRBV5-1 to TRBJ2-7; 10 bases are shared with TRBD2. Per the germline V gene, CDR1 is SGHRS and CDR2 is YFSETQ. There are 16 residues in the CDR3. With V trimmed by 2 bases and J by 2 bases, 7 bases remained unmatched. Here the CDR3 reads CASSLAGGLGTYEQYF. The CDR3 nucleotides read TGCGCCAGCAGCTTAGCGGGGGGGCTAGGAACCTACGAGCAGTACTTC.

The CDR3 DNA reads TGTGCCAGCTCACGCGGCCCACCTAGGGAGGTGGGTCAGCCCCAGCATTTT. Translating gives CASSRGPPREVGQPQHF. The V and J genes are TRBV18 and TRBJ1-5; D ambiguous. The CDR3 covers 17 residues. Germline V gene sequence: CDR1 KGHSH, CDR2 LQKENI. V was cut by 4 bases and J by 6 bases, with 22 bases left in between.

The chain joins TRBV5-1 to TRBJ1-4, with 8 nucleotides matching TRBD1. Germline V gene lookup returns CDR1 SGHRS and CDR2 YFSETQ. The CDR3 consists of 14 residues. J gave up 8 bases and V 5 bases, and 8 bases lay outside the gene matches. The CDR3 nucleotides read TGCGCCAGCAGTCGGACAGGGATTGGGGAAAAACTGTTTTTT. Protein product: CASSRTGIGEKLFF.

The J gene is TRBJ2-7, the V gene TRBV4-2; 7 bases match TRBD1. The CDR3 contains 16 residues. Germline V gene lookup returns CDR1 LGHNA and CDR2 YNFKEQ. V trimming: 0 bases; J trimming: 0 bases; junction bases outside the gene matches: 5. The CDR3 nucleotides read TGTGCCAGCAGCCAAGATACAGGGGAAAGCTCCTACGAGCAGTACTTC. Translating it yields CASSQDTGESSYEQYF.

This clone occurred once. The V gene is TRBV7-9, the J gene TRBJ2-5; D remains ambiguous. Deletions cut 8 bases from V and 5 bases from J, with 15 bases between. The CDR3 extends over 13 amino acids. The germline V gene has CDR1 SEHNR and CDR2 FQNEAQ (reference sequence). DNA of the CDR3: TGTGCCAGCGGAACACCGGGTGGCGAGACCCAGTACTTC. Translating it yields CASGTPGGETQYF.

The V call is TRBV10-1, the J call TRBJ2-7; 7 nucleotides match TRBD1. J was trimmed by 5 bases and V by 5 bases; bases with no gene match: 6. Looked up from germline, CDR1 is WNHNN and CDR2 is SYGVQD (reference sequence). The CDR3 covers 13 residues. The CDR3 DNA follows: TGCGCCAGCAGTCGACAGGGTTCTCACGAGCAGTACTTC. This sequence encodes CASSRQGSHEQYF.

V is TRBV3-1 (or the pseudogene TRBV3-2) and J is TRBJ2-3; D possibly corresponds to TRBD2 (6 bases). Germline CDR1 reads LGHDT; CDR2 reads YNNKEL (reference sequence). Between the trimmed V and J ends, which lost 4 bases and 7 bases, there was a span of 12 bases. The CDR3 extends over 13 amino acids. The CDR3 region has the DNA TGTGCCAGCAGCCCCCCGGGACTTAATACGCAGTATTTT. Protein: CASSPPGLNTQYF.

V is TRBV4-1 and J is TRBJ2-7, with 7 bases lining up with TRBD1. The CDR3 has 15 amino acids. V dropped 4 bases and J dropped 1; count of bases not matched to a gene: 7. The germline gives CDR1 MGHRA, CDR2 YSYEKL. CDR3 residues: CASSPTGQASYEQYF. CDR3 DNA: TGCGCCAGCAGCCCCACAGGACAGGCGTCCTACGAGCAGTACTTC.

This chain links TRBV28 with TRBJ2-3, with a tentative D call TRBD1 (5 bases). Germline lookup yields CDR1 MDHEN and CDR2 SYDVKM. CDR3 length: 14 residues. V was cut by 5 bases and J by 1 base, with 10 bases left in between. The CDR3: CASSLQGGTDTQYF. The CDR3 DNA follows: TGTGCCAGCAGTCTCCAGGGCGGCACAGATACGCAGTATTTT.

This chain uses TRBV28 with TRBJ1-2; a possible D gene is TRBD1 (6 bases). The V end lost 6 bases, the J end lost 5 bases, and 10 bases lay between the germline ends. CDR1 is MDHEN and CDR2 is SYDVKM in the germline V gene. CDR3 length: 12 amino acids. In DNA, the CDR3 is TGTGCCAGCAGCGGTCAGGGGTATGGCTACACCTTC. Amino acids: CASSGQGYGYTF.

The CDR3 protein is CASSPDRSAIYGYTF. The CDR3 nucleotides read TGTGCCAGCAGTCCTGACAGGTCCGCGATCTATGGCTACACCTTC. This sequence joins TRBV27 and TRBJ1-2, with D possibly being TRBD1 (6 bases). Trimming stripped 5 bases from V and 4 bases from J, with 17 bases between. CDR1 and CDR2 (germline): MNHEY, SMNVEV (reference sequence). The CDR3 has 15 residues.

The CDR3 nucleotides are TGTGCCAGCAGCCGAGGGTCCTTCTCCGATGGCTACACCTTC. Encoded protein: CASSRGSFSDGYTF. The chain employs TRBV7-9 and TRBJ1-2, with unresolved D. Per the germline V gene, CDR1 is SEHNR and CDR2 is FQNEAQ (reference sequence). V lost 5 bases and J 6 bases, leaving 16 bases between the germline ends. The CDR3 sequence is 14 residues long. Full variable domain (remainder filled in from reference TRBV7-9 and TRBJ1-2): DTGVSQNPRHKITKRGQNVTFRCDPISEHNRLYWYRQTLGQGPEFLTYFQNEAQLEKSRLLSDRFSAERPKGSFSTLEIQRTEQGDSAMYLCASSRGSFSDGYTFGSGTRLTVV.

A single count supports this clone. V usage is TRBV7-2 and J usage is TRBJ2-3; no clear D. Trimming stripped 4 bases from V and 6 bases from J, with 5 bases between. Germline V CDR1 and CDR2: SGHTA, FQGNSA. There are 11 residues in the CDR3. CDR3 residues: CASSSQDTQYF. DNA for the CDR3: TGTGCCAGCAGCTCCCAGGATACGCAGTATTTT.

This clone is large within its sample. The V gene is TRBV27, the J gene TRBJ2-1, with a possible D match to TRBD2 (5 bases). With 6 bases removed from V and 6 bases from J, the gap between germline ends came to 15 bases. The germline gives CDR1 MNHEY, CDR2 SMNVEV (reference sequence). The CDR3 loop spans 14 amino acids. The CDR3 nucleotides are TGTGCCAGCAGAGGCGGGTGGCCTGGCAATGAGCAGTTCTTC. Protein product: CASRGGWPGNEQFF.

The V and J genes are TRBV2 and TRBJ1-2, with a weak D call TRBD1 (5 bases). This CDR3 spans 13 amino acids. CDR1 SNHLY and CDR2 FYNNEI come from the germline V gene. V lost 5 bases and J lost 2, with 9 bases in between. CDR3 region: CASSLQENYGYTF. The CDR3 DNA reads as TGTGCCAGCAGTTTACAGGAGAACTATGGCTACACCTTC.